This TCR beta chain derives from a study of T cell repertoires in cytomegalovirus infection. For the study at large: Public TCR beta signatures marked donors with CMV infection and the matching HLA.

One entry per CDR3 protein results from TCRdb running MiXCR on the reads. Of hundreds of thousands of distinct CDR3 sequences listed, 15% to 20% are singletons. Study-wide points: The study found HLA-C-restricted CMV-specific TCR beta clonotypes dominating the ex vivo response. Pooled public TCR beta family frequency picked out CMV carriers with the relevant HLA.

This clonotype has a handful of counts. The antigen is not known. V gave up 4 bases and J gave up 0 bases; unmatched junction bases: 4. The CDR3 is 16 amino acids. Germline V gives CDR1 LGHDT, CDR2 YNNKEL (reference sequence). The chain has TRBV3-1 and TRBJ2-3; 10 bases are shared with TRBD2. Source material: PBMCs. The receptor's source is a human donor in good health (CMV status not recorded). Some clones in this sample may be carry-over from other donors' samples. In nucleotides, the CDR3 is TGTGCCAGCAGCCCAGGGACTAGCGTGAGCACAGATACGCAGTATTTT. This sequence encodes CASSPGTSVSTDTQYF.